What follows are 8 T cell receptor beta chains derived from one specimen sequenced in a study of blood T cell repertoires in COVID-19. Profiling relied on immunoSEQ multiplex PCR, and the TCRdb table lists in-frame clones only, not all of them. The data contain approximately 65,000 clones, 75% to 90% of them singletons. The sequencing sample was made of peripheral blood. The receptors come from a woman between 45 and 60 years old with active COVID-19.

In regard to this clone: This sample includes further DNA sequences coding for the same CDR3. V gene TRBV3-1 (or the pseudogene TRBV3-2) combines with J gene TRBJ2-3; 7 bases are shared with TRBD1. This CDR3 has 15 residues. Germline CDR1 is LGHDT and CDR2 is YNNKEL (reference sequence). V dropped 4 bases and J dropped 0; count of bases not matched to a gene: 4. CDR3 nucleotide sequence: TGTGCCAGCAGCCCGAGGGACAGAAGCACAGATACGCAGTATTTT. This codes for CASSPRDRSTDTQYF.

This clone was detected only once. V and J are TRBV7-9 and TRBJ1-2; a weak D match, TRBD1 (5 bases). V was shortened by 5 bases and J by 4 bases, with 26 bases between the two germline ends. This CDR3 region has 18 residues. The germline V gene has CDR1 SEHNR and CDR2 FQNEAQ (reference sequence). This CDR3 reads CASSPTLLGQGGGYGYTF. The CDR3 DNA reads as TGTGCCAGCAGCCCTACCCTACTCGGGCAGGGAGGCGGCTATGGCTACACCTTC.

The CDR3 here is CASSPSGGTDTQYF. The DNA for the CDR3 is TGTGCCAGCAGCCCGAGCGGGGGCACAGATACGCAGTATTTT. The rearrangement uses TRBV11-2 and TRBJ2-3; 7 bases line up with TRBD2. The CDR3 is 14 residues long. V was pared by 5 bases and J by 1 base, with 3 bases of the junction left unmatched. Looked up from germline, CDR1 is SGHAT and CDR2 is FQNNGV.

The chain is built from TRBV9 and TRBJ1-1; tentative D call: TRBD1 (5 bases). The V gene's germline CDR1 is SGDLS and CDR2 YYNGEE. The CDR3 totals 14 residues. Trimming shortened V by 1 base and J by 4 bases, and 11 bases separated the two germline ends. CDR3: CASSVQGPSTEAFF. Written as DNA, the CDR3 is TGTGCCAGCAGCGTACAGGGTCCGAGCACTGAAGCTTTCTTT.

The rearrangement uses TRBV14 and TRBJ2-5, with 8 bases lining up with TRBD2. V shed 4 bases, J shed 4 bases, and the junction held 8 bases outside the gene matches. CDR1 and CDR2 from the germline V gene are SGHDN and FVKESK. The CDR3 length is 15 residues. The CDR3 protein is CASSLIAGPRETQYF. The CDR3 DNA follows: TGTGCCAGCAGCCTCATAGCGGGACCGAGAGAGACCCAGTACTTC.

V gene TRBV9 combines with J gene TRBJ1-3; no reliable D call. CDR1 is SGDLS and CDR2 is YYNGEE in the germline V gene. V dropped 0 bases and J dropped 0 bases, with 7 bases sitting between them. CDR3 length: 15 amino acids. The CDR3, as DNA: TGTGCCAGCAGCGTAGGTACAGTCTCTGGAAACACCATATATTTT. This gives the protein CASSVGTVSGNTIYF.

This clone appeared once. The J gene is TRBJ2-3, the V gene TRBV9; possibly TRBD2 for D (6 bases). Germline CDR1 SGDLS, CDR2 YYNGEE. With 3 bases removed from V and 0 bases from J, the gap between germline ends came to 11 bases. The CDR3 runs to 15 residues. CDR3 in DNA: TGTGCCAGCAGCGGGGGGGTGACGAGCACAGATACGCAGTATTTT. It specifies CASSGGVTSTDTQYF.

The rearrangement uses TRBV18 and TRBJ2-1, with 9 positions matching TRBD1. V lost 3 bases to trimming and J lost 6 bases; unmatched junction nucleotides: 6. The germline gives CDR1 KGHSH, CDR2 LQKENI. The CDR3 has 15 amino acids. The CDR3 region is CASSPGQGPANEQFF. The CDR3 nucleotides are TGTGCCAGCTCACCTGGACAGGGGCCCGCCAATGAGCAGTTCTTC.